Only one count was recorded for the clone carrying this T cell receptor beta chain. Its antigen is undetermined. This entry belongs to a study of siplizumab effects on memory and regulatory T cells. Study conclusions and caveats: Unstimulated naive T cells seemed to show more diversity than memory cells did, and they also seemed to be among the major contributors to the alloresponse. Roughly 75-96% of proliferating CD4+ or CD8+ clones defied assignment to a naive or memory phenotype. Siplizumab produced a significant drop in alloreactive sequences attributable to unstimulated CD4+ memory cells.

Measured with immunoSEQ multiplex PCR; TCRdb has only the in-frame clones, and not every one. The sample has approximately 100,000 clones; 94% are singletons. Trimming took 8 bases from V and 3 from J, leaving 11 bases between them. This CDR3 comprises 13 residues. Germline V gene sequence: CDR1 LNHNV, CDR2 YYDKDF (reference sequence). The clonotype originates from a human donor in good health. Sequences were obtained from Tregs sorted from blood. The rearrangement uses TRBV15 and TRBJ2-1, with no clear D. In DNA, the CDR3 is TGTGCCACCGAGAGACTCGTCTACAATGAGCAGTTCTTC. Its protein is CATERLVYNEQFF.